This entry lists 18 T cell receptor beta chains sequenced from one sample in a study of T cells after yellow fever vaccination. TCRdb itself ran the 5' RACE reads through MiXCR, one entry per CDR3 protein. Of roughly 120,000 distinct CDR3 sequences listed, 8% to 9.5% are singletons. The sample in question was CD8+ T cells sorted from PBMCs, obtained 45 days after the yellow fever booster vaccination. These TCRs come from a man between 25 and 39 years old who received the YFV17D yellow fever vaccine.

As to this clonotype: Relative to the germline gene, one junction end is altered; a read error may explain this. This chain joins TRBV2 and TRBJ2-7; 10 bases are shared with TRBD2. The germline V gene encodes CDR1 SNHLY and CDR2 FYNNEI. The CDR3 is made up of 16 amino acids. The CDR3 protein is CACRNNRLAGGPEQYF. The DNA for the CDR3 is TGTGCCTGCAGGAACAACAGACTAGCGGGCGGACCCGAGCAGTACTTC.

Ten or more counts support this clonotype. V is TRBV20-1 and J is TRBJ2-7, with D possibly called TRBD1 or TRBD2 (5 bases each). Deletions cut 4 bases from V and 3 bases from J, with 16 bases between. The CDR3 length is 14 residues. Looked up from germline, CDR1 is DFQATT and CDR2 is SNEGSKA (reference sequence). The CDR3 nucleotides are TGCAGTGCTACGGGGCATTCCCAAGTCTACGAGCAGTACTTC. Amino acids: CSATGHSQVYEQYF.

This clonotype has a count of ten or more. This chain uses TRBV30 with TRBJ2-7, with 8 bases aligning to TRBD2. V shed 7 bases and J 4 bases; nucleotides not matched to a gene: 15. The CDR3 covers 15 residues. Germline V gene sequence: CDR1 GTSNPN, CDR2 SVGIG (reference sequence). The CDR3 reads CASSFPSGRKYEQYF. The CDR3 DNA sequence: TGTGCCTCCTCGTTCCCTAGCGGGCGGAAATACGAGCAGTACTTC.

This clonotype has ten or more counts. CDR3 nucleotide sequence: TGTGCCAGCAGTTTATCGTACAGGGGGTCTCTTGGCTACACCTTC. It encodes CASSLSYRGSLGYTF. The chain is built from TRBV27 and TRBJ1-2, with 8 bases that match TRBD1. CDR1 and CDR2 from the germline V gene are MNHEY and SMNVEV (reference sequence). The J segment lost 7 bases and the V segment lost 0 bases, leaving 7 bases of the junction unmatched. The CDR3 totals 15 residues.

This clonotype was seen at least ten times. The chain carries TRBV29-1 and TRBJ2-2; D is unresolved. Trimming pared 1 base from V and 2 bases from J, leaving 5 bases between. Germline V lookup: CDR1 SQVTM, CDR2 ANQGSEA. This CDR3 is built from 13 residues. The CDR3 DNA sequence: TGCAGCGTTGAAGGTTTTAACACCGGGGAGCTGTTTTTT. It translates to CSVEGFNTGELFF.

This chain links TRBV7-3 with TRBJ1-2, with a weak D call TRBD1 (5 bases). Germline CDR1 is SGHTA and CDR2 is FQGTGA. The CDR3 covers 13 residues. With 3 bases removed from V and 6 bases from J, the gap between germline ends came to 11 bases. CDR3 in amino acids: CASSFGGGDGYTF. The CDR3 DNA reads TGTGCCAGCAGCTTCGGGGGGGGAGATGGCTACACCTTC. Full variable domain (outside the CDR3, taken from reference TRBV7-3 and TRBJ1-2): GAGVSQTPSNKVTEKGKYVELRCDPISGHTALYWYRQSLGQGPEFLIYFQGTGAADDSGLPNDRFFAVRPEGSVSTLKIQRTERGDSAVYLCASSFGGGDGYTFGSGTRLTVV.

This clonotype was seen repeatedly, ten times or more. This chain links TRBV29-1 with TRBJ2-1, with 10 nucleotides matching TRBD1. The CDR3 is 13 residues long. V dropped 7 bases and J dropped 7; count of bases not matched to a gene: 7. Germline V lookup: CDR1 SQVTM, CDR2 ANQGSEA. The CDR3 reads CSGSGTGANEQFF. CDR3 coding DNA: TGCAGCGGATCCGGGACAGGGGCTAATGAGCAGTTCTTC.

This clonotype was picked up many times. The CDR3 loop reads CSARNRVDYGYTF. The CDR3 DNA is TGCAGTGCTAGAAACAGGGTAGACTATGGCTACACCTTC. The gene calls are TRBV20-1 and TRBJ1-2; TRBD1 is a possible D gene (6 bases). CDR3 size: 13 residues. V was shortened by 2 bases and J by 3 bases, with 10 bases between the two germline ends. The V gene's germline CDR1 is DFQATT and CDR2 SNEGSKA (reference sequence).

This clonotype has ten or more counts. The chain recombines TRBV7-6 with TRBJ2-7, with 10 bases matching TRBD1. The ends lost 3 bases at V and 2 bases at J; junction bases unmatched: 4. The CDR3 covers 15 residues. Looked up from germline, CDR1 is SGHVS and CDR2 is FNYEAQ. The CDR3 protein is CASSLGQGLTYEQYF. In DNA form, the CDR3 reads TGTGCCAGCAGCTTGGGACAGGGGTTAACCTACGAGCAGTACTTC.

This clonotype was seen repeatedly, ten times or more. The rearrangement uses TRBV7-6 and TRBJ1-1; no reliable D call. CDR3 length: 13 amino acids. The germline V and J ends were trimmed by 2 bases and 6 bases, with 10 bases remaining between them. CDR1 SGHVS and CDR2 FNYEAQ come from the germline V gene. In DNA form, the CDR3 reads TGTGCCAGCAGCTTATCGGATCCGGCTGAAGCTTTCTTT. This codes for CASSLSDPAEAFF.

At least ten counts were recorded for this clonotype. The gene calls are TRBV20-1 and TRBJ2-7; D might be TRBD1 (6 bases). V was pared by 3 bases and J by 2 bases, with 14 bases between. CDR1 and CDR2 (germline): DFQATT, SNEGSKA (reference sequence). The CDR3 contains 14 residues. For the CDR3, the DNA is TGCAGTGCTAGTCCTCCAGGGGAGACCTACGAGCAGTACTTC. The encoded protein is CSASPPGETYEQYF.

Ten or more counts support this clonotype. In DNA, the CDR3 is TGTGCCAGCAGCTCCCTAGGAGGGCAAGAGACCCAGTACTTC. It yields the protein CASSSLGGQETQYF. The chain has TRBV7-3 and TRBJ2-5, with D maybe TRBD2 (6 bases). The V gene lost 4 bases and the J gene lost 2 bases, with 11 bases spanning the gap. The CDR3 has 14 amino acids. The V gene's germline CDR1 is SGHTA and CDR2 FQGTGA.

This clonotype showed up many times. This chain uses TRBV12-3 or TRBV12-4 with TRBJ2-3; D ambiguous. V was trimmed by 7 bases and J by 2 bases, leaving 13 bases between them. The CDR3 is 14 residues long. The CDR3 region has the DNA TGTGCCAGCACCCCCTCCAGCCCCACAGATACGCAGTATTTT. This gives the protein CASTPSSPTDTQYF.

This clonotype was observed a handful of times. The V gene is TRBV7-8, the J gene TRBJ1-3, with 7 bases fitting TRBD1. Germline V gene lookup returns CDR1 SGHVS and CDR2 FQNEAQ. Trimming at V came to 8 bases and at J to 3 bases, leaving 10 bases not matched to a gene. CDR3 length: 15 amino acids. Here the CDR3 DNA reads TGTGCCAGCCGCTCAGGGACAGAAGTTGGAAACACCATATATTTT. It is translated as CASRSGTEVGNTIYF.

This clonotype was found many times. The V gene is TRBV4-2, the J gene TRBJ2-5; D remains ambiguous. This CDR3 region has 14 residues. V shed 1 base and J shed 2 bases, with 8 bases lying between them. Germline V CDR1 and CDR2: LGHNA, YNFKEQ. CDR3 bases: TGTGCCAGCAGCCAAGGGGCAGTTCAAGAGACCCAGTACTTC. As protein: CASSQGAVQETQYF.

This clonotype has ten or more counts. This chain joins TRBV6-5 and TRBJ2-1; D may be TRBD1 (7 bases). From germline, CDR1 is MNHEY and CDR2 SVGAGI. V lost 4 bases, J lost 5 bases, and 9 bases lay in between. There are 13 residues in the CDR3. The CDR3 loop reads CASSFRGDNEQFF. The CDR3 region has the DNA TGTGCCAGCAGTTTCAGGGGGGACAATGAGCAGTTCTTC.

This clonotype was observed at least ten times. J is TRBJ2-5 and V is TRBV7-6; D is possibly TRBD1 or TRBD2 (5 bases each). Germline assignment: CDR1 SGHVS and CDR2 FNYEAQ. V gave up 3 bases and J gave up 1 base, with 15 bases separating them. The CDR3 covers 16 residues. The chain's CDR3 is CASSFVTGGLQETQYF. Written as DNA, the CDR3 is TGTGCCAGCAGCTTCGTGACTGGGGGTCTCCAAGAGACCCAGTACTTC.

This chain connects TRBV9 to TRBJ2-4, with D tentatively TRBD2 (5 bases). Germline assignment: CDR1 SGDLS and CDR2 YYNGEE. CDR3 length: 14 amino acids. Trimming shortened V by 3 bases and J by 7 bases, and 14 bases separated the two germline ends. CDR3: CASSAGEGWNIQYF. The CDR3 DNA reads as TGTGCCAGCAGCGCCGGAGAGGGTTGGAACATTCAGTACTTC.